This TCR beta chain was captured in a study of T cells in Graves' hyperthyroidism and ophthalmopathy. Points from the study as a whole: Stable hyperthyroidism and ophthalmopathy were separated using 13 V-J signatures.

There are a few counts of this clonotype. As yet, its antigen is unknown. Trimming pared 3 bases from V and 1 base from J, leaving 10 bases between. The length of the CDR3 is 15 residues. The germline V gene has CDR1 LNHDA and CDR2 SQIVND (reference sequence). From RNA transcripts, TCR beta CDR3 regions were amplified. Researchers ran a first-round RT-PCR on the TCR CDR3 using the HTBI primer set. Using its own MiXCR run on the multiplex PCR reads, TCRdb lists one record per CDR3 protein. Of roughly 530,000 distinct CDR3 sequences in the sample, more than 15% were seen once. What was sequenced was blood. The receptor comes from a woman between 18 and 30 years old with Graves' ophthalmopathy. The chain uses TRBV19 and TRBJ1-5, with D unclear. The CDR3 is CASSISGLSNQPQHF. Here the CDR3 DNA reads TGTGCCAGTAGTATTTCGGGTCTGAGCAATCAGCCCCAGCATTTT.